The next 12 T cell receptor beta chains were all read from a single sample in a study of T cell responses to AZD1222 COVID-19 vaccine (dated by TCRdb to about 2021). Explained via the paper, the time point label denotes: baseline before first vaccination. The library was produced with the immunoSEQ multiplex PCR assay. Held by TCRdb, this immuneACCESS table contains in-frame sequences only and omits some clones. Under half of the omission traces to an unresolved V gene where checked; the cause of the rest is unknown. The sample records 95,000 to 150,000 clones, around 87% of which are singletons. The ten largest clones add up to roughly 10% of the sample. The source material was peripheral blood, sampled on day 0 of AZD1222 vaccination. The receptors were gathered from an adult in good health.

The chain carries TRBV28 and TRBJ1-5; D unclear. The V end lost 6 bases, the J end lost 9 bases, and 12 bases lay between the germline ends. The CDR3 contains 12 residues. Germline CDR1 and CDR2: MDHEN and SYDVKM. CDR3 DNA sequence: TGTGCCAGCAGCCTTCGGGTTCCGCCCCAGCATTTT. Translation: CASSLRVPPQHF.

J is TRBJ1-4 and V is TRBV9, with a weak D call TRBD1 (6 bases). CDR1 is SGDLS and CDR2 is YYNGEE in the germline V gene. V was clipped by 4 bases and J by 3 bases, with 16 bases between them. The CDR3 is 16 residues long. The DNA of the CDR3 is TGTGCCAGCAGCAGAGGCCACAGGGTTGCTAATGAAAAACTGTTTTTT. Translating gives CASSRGHRVANEKLFF.

This chain links TRBV12-3 or TRBV12-4 with TRBJ2-7; 8 nucleotides line up with TRBD2. The CDR3 spans 13 residues. The J segment lost 3 bases and the V segment lost 10 bases, leaving 8 bases of the junction unmatched. DNA of the CDR3: TGTGCCACCTCGGGGGGGGCCGTCTACGAGCAGTACTTC. This encodes CATSGGAVYEQYF.

This rearrangement joins TRBV5-6 to TRBJ1-2; weak D call: TRBD1 (6 bases). CDR1 is SGHDT, CDR2 YYEEEE, per germline. Between the trimmed V and J ends, which lost 3 bases and 0 bases, there was a span of 12 bases. CDR3 length equals 15 residues. CDR3 DNA: TGTGCCAGCAGCTCCACAGGGAATACTAACTATGGCTACACCTTC. This translates into CASSSTGNTNYGYTF.

The rearrangement uses TRBV28 and TRBJ2-7; TRBD1 agrees at 7 bases. CDR1 and CDR2 from the germline V gene are MDHEN and SYDVKM. The J segment lost 3 bases and the V segment lost 7 bases, leaving 12 bases of the junction unmatched. CDR3 length: 15 amino acids. The CDR3 DNA follows: TGTGCCAGCACCCTAAGGGGGCAGGAACACTACGAGCAGTACTTC. Its translation is CASTLRGQEHYEQYF.

This chain links TRBV27 with TRBJ2-7; D perhaps matches TRBD1 (7 bases). The V gene lost 5 bases and the J gene lost 6 bases, with 17 bases spanning the gap. This CDR3 is built from 14 residues. CDR1 MNHEY and CDR2 SMNVEV come from the germline V gene (reference sequence). The CDR3 region is CASSPRGALVEQYF. For the CDR3, the DNA is TGTGCCAGCAGTCCCAGGGGGGCTCTGGTCGAGCAGTACTTC.

The gene calls are TRBV27 and TRBJ1-5; D is unresolved. Between the trimmed V and J ends, which lost 2 bases and 6 bases, there was a span of 14 bases. CDR3 length: 15 residues. CDR1 MNHEY and CDR2 SMNVEV come from the germline V gene (reference sequence). The CDR3 sequence: CASSLISGVSQPQHF. CDR3 bases: TGTGCCAGCAGTTTAATAAGCGGGGTTTCTCAGCCCCAGCATTTT.

The count of this clone is one. The chain has TRBV9 and TRBJ1-3; D remains unclear. The ends were cut back, 3 bases at V and 8 bases at J, with 18 bases in the middle. The CDR3 has 15 amino acids. Germline loops: CDR1 SGDLS, CDR2 YYNGEE. CDR3 DNA: TGTGCCAGCAGCGAGCGGCCAGGACGTTCGGACACCATATATTTT. Its translation is CASSERPGRSDTIYF.

This chain links TRBV7-2 with TRBJ2-1, with 10 bases matching TRBD2. Germline V gene lookup returns CDR1 SGHTA and CDR2 FQGNSA. This CDR3 spans 12 amino acids. Losses at the gene ends were 2 bases for V and 16 bases for J; bases not matched to a gene: 5. The CDR3 sequence: CASSLTSGVEFF. DNA for the CDR3: TGTGCCAGCAGCTTAACTAGCGGGGTGGAATTCTTC.

The chain carries TRBV5-1 and TRBJ2-2, with D perhaps matching TRBD1 or TRBD2 (6 bases each). Germline V gene data show CDR1 as SGHRS and CDR2 as YFSETQ. Trimming took 1 base from V and 9 from J, leaving 13 bases between them. This CDR3 contains 14 residues. Here the CDR3 DNA reads TGCGCCAGCAGCTTGATCGAGGGGGGCCGGGAGCTGTTTTTT. Amino acids: CASSLIEGGRELFF.

V usage is TRBV5-6 and J usage is TRBJ1-2, with D hard to call. This CDR3 is built from 13 residues. Germline lookup yields CDR1 SGHDT and CDR2 YYEEEE. The V gene lost 4 bases and the J gene lost 4 bases, with 11 bases spanning the gap. CDR3 nucleotides: TGTGCCAGCAGCGTTCCTCCCGGCTATGGCTACACCTTC. This encodes CASSVPPGYGYTF.

The CDR3 protein is CAWSVSGNIQYF. The DNA for the CDR3 is TGTGCCTGGAGTGTAAGTGGAAACATTCAGTACTTC. V usage is TRBV30 and J usage is TRBJ2-4; D not certain. The CDR3 spans 12 residues. The germline V gene has CDR1 GTSNPN and CDR2 SVGIG (reference sequence). Between the trimmed V and J ends, which lost 0 bases and 6 bases, there was a span of 6 bases.